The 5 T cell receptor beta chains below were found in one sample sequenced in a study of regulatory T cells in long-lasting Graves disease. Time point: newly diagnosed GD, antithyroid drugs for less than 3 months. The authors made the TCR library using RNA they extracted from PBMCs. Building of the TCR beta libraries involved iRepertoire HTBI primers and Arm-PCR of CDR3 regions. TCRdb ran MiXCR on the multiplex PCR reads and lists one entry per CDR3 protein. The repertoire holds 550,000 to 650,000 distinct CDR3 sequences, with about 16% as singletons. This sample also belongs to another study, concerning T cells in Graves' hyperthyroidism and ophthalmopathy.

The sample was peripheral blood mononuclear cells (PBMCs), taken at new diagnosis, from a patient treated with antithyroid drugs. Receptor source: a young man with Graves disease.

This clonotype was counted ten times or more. The CDR3 protein is CASGQGGGNNEQFF. The CDR3 DNA sequence: TGTGCCAGCGGTCAGGGGGGAGGGAACAATGAGCAGTTCTTC. This chain connects TRBV12-3 or TRBV12-4 to TRBJ2-1; D is perhaps TRBD1 or TRBD2 (7 bases each). V was shortened by 8 bases and J by 5 bases, with 16 bases between the two germline ends. The CDR3 runs 14 residues.

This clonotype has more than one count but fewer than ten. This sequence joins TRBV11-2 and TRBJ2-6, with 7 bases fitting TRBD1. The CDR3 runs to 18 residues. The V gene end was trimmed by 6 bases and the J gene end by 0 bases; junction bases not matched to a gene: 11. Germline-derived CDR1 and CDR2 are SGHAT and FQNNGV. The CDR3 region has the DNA TGTGCCAGCAGTCAGGAAGGGGGCCTCTTCTCTGGGGCCAACGTCCTGACTTTC. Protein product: CASSQEGGLFSGANVLTF.

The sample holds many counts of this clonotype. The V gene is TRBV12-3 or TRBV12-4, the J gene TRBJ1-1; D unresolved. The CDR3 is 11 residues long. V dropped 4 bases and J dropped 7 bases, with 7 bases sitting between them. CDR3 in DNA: TGTGCCAGCAGTTACGGCATTGAAGCTTTCTTT. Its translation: CASSYGIEAFF.

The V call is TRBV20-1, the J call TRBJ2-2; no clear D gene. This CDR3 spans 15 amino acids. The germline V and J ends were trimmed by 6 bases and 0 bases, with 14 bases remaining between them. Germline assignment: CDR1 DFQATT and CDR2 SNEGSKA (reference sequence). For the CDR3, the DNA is TGCAGTGCCGTTCCCACGGCAACGAACACCGGGGAGCTGTTTTTT. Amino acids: CSAVPTATNTGELFF.

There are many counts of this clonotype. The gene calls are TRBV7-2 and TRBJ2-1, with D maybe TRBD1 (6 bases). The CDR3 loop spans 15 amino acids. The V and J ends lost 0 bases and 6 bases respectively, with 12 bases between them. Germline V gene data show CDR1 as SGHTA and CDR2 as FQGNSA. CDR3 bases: TGTGCCAGCAGCTTAGCCTGGGGGCGGGTCAATGAGCAGTTCTTC. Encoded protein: CASSLAWGRVNEQFF.